This TCR beta chain was retrieved from a study of cytomegalovirus exposure and HLA in healthy donors. Concerning this clone: What it binds is not known.

PCR employed 60 Vbeta and 13 Jbeta primers. The table came from immunoSEQ multiplex PCR; TCRdb's copy has only in-frame clones and leaves some out. The sample yields about 110,000 clones, 82% seen once. Study findings and constraints: The majority of TCR sequences were rare, yet some public TCRs appeared in many donors. In a later analysis, V- and J-gene trimming of beta chains associated with a DCLRE1C missense variant, replicated independently.

V dropped 5 bases and J dropped 1 base, with 14 bases sitting between them. The CDR3 runs 15 residues. CDR1 MNHNY and CDR2 SVGAGI come from the germline V gene (reference sequence). Sequenced input: PBMCs. V is TRBV6-6 and J is TRBJ1-1, with D uncertain. The clonotype comes from a man aged 45-65 years in good health and CMV-seronegative. CDR3 in DNA: TGTGCCAGCAGTGACCGGGGTGGAGGGAACACTGAAGCTTTCTTT. It is translated as CASSDRGGGNTEAFF.